This T cell receptor (beta chain) was captured by sequencing in a study of blood T cell repertoires in COVID-19. About the study: PBMCs, B-cell-depleted T cells, or T cells were the source of the cDNA or gDNA that made up the material.

Per the original methods: Researchers report that nucleated cell counts were estimated from reference gene primer amplification. TCRdb keeps only in-frame clones here, not all; method: immunoSEQ multiplex PCR. From that table come the V and J calls and clone size; the DNA was used to work out D and trimming. The data show about 160,000 clones, about four fifths seen once. This CDR3 has 13 residues. The germline V and J ends were trimmed by 3 bases and 1 base, with 6 bases remaining between them. From germline, CDR1 is LNHDA and CDR2 SQIVND (reference sequence). This clone was seen once. The sequence was obtained from an older man with acute or convalescent COVID-19. The sample comprised peripheral blood. V and J are TRBV19 and TRBJ1-1; D ambiguous. CDR3 in amino acids: CASSIRGNTEAFF. DNA for the CDR3: TGTGCCAGTAGTATTCGGGGGAACACTGAAGCTTTCTTT.